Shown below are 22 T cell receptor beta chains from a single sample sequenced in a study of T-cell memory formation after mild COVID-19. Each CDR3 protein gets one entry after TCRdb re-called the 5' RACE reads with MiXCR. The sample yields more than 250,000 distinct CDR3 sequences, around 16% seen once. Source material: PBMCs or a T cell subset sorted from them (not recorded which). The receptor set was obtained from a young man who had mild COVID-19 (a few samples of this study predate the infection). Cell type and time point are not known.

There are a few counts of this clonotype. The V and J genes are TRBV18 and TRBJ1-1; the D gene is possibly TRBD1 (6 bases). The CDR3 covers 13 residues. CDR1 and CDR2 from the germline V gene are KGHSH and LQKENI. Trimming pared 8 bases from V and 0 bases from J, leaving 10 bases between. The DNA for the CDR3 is TGTGCCAGCACGGACAGTCTGAACACTGAAGCTTTCTTT. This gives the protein CASTDSLNTEAFF.

The DNA of the CDR3 is TGTGCCAGCAGTTACTCGGGGACAGGCTGGGGCAGCAATCAGCCCCAGCATTTT. Amino acids: CASSYSGTGWGSNQPQHF. The J gene is TRBJ1-5, the V gene TRBV6-2 or TRBV6-3; 8 bases map to TRBD1. V gave up 0 bases and J gave up 1 base; unmatched junction bases: 8. Germline V gene lookup returns CDR1 MNHEY and CDR2 SVGEGT. This CDR3 contains 18 residues.

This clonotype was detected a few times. The CDR3: CASSQDHGLAGGMYNEQFF. The CDR3 region has the DNA TGCGCCAGCAGCCAAGACCATGGACTAGCGGGGGGAATGTACAATGAGCAGTTCTTC. The V and J genes are TRBV4-3 and TRBJ2-1, with TRBD2 matching 14 bases. Per germline, CDR1 LGHNA and CDR2 YSLEER. The length of the CDR3 is 19 residues. The V and J ends lost 0 bases and 4 bases, in that order; junction bases with no gene match: 8.

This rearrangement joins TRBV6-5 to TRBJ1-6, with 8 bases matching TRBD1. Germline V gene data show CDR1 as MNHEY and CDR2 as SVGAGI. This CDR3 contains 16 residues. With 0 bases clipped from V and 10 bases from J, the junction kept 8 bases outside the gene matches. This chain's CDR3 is CASSYSTTGEGSPLHF. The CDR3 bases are TGTGCCAGCAGTTACTCGACGACAGGGGAGGGATCACCCCTCCACTTT.

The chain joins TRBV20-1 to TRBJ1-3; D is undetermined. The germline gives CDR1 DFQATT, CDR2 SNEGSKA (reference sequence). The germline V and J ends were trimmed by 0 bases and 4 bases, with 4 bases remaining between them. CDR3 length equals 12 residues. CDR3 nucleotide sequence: TGCAGTGCTAGAGATAGGGGAAACACCATATATTTT. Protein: CSARDRGNTIYF.

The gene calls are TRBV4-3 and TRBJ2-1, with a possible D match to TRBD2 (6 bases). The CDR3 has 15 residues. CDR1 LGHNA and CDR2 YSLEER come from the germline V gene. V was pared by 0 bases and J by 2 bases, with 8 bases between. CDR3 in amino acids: CASSQEASAYNEQFF. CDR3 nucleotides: TGCGCCAGCAGCCAAGAGGCTAGCGCCTACAATGAGCAGTTCTTC.

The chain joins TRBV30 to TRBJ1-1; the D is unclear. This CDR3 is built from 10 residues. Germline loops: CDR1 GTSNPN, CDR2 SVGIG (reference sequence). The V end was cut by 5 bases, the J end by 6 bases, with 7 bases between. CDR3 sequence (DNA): TGTGCCTGGCTAGTCCCTGAAGCTTTCTTT. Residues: CAWLVPEAFF.

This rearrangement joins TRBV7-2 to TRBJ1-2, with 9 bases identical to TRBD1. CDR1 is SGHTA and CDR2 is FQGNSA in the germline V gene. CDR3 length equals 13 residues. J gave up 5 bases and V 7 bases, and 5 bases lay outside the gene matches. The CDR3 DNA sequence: TGTGCCAGCACCACCGGGACAGGGTATGGCTACACCTTC. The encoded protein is CASTTGTGYGYTF.

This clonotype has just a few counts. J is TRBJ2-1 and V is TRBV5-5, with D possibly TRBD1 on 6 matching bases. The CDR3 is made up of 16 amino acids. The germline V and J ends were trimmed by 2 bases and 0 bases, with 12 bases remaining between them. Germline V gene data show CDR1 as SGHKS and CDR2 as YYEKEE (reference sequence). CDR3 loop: CASSFWRQVSYNEQFF. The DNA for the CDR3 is TGTGCCAGCAGCTTCTGGCGACAGGTCTCCTACAATGAGCAGTTCTTC.

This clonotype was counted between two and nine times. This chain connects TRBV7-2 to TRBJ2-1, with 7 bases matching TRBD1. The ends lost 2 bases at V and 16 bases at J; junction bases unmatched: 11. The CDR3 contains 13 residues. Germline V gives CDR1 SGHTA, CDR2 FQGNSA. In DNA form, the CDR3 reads TGTGCCAGCAGCTTAAAGGGGGCCCCAAAACAATTCTTC. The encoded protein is CASSLKGAPKQFF.

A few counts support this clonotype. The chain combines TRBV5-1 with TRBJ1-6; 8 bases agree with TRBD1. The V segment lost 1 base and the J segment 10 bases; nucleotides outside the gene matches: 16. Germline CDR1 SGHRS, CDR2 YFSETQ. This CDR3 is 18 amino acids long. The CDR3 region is CASSLSDTGGLLGSPLHF. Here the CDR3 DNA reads TGCGCCAGCAGCTTGTCAGACACAGGGGGTCTCCTTGGCTCACCCCTCCACTTT.

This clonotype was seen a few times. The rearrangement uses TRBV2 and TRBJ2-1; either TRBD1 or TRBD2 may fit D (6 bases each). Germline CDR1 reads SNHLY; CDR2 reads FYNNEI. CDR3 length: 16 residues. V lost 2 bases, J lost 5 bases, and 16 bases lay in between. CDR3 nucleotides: TGTGCCAGCAGTGAAAGCTGGGGGGCGCGGAACAATGAGCAGTTCTTC. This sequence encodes CASSESWGARNNEQFF. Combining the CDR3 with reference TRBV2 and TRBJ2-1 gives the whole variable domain EPEVTQTPSHQVTQMGQEVILRCVPISNHLYFYWYRQILGQKVEFLVSFYNNEISEKSEIFDDQFSVERPDGSNFTLKIRSTKLEDSAMYFCASSESWGARNNEQFFGPGTRLTVL.

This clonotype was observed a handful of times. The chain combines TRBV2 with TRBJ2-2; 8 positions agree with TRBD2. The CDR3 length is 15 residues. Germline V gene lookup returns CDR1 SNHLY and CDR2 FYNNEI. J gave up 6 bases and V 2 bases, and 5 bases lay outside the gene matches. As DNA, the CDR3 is TGTGCCAGCAGTGAATTCGGGGGGGTGCCCGGGGAGCTGTTTTTT. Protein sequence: CASSEFGGVPGELFF.

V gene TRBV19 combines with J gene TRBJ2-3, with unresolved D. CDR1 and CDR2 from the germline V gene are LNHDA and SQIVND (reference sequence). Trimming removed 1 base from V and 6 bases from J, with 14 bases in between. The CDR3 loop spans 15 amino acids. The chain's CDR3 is CASSIGPAPRDTQYF. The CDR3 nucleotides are TGTGCCAGTAGTATAGGGCCCGCCCCGAGGGATACGCAGTATTTT.

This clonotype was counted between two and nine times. CDR3 sequence reads: CASSPRRGLYYNEKLFF. CDR3 coding DNA: TGTGCCAGCAGCCCGCGACGAGGACTATACTATAATGAAAAACTGTTTTTT. The rearrangement joins TRBV7-2 to TRBJ1-4; D remains ambiguous. Germline CDR1 SGHTA, CDR2 FQGNSA. Trimming left V 5 bases short and J 4 bases short, with 20 bases between. CDR3 size: 17 residues.

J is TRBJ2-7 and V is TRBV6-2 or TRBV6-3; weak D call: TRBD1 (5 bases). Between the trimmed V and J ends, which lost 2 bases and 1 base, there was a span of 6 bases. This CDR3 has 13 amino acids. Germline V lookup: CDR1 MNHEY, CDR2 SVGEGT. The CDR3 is CASSYQGSYEQYF. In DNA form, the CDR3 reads TGTGCCAGCAGTTACCAGGGTTCCTACGAGCAGTACTTC.

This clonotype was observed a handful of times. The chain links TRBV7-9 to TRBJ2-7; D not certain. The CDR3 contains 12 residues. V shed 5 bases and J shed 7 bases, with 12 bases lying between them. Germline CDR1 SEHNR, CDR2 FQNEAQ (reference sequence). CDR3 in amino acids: CASSRGRAEQYV. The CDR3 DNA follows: TGTGCCAGCAGCCGTGGACGGGCAGAGCAGTACGTC.

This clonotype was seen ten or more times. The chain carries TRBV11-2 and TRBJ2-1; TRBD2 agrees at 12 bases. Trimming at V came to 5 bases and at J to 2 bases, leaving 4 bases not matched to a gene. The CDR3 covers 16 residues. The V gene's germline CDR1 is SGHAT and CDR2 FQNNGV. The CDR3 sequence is CASSLGLAGTYNEQFF. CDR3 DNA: TGTGCCAGCAGCCTTGGACTAGCGGGGACCTACAATGAGCAGTTCTTC.

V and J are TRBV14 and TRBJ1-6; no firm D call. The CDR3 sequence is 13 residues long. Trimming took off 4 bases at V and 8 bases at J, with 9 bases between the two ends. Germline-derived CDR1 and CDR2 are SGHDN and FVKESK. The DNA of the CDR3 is TGTGCCAGCAGCCCACGGACTGATTCACCCCTCCACTTT. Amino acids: CASSPRTDSPLHF.

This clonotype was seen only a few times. CDR3 sequence reads: CASSYSGNLESPLHF. Here the CDR3 DNA reads TGTGCCAGCAGTTACTCGGGCAATTTGGAGTCACCCCTCCACTTT. This sequence joins TRBV6-5 and TRBJ1-6; D not certain. The V end lost 0 bases, the J end lost 10 bases, and 13 bases lay between the germline ends. The CDR3 is made up of 15 amino acids. Germline V gene lookup returns CDR1 MNHEY and CDR2 SVGAGI.

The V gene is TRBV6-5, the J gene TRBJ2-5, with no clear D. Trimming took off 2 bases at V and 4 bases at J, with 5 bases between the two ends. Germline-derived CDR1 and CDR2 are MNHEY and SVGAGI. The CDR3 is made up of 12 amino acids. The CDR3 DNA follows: TGTGCCAGCAGTTACCCCTCAGAGACCCAGTACTTC. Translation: CASSYPSETQYF.

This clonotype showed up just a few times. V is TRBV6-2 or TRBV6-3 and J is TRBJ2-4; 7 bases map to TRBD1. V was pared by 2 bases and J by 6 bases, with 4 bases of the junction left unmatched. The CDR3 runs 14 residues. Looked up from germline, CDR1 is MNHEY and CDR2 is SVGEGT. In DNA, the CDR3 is TGTGCCAGCAGTTACAAAAGGGGGCTAAACATTCAGTACTTC. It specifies CASSYKRGLNIQYF.